The 25 T cell receptor beta chains given below trace back to one sample, sequenced in a study of CD8 T cells in ankylosing spondylitis. TCRdb analysed the 5' RACE reads with MiXCR anew, one entry per CDR3 protein. Altogether about 150,000 distinct CDR3 sequences are present, roughly 44% being singletons, with the ten largest covering approximately 14%. Sequencing was performed on synovial fluid, either unsorted or a sorted T cell fraction (not recorded which). The source is a male donor with ankylosing spondylitis.

The V and J genes are TRBV6-2 or TRBV6-3 and TRBJ2-3, with 9 bases aligning to TRBD2. Germline loops: CDR1 MNHEY, CDR2 SVGEGT. The trim removed 5 bases at V and 3 bases at J, leaving 6 bases unmatched. This CDR3 is 15 amino acids long. CDR3 nucleotides: TGTGCCAGCAGTCCCGGACTAGCGTGGACAGATACGCAGTATTTT. This codes for CASSPGLAWTDTQYF.

The CDR3 is CAIDTGQSNEQYF. For the CDR3, the DNA is TGTGCCATCGACACCGGACAGTCGAACGAGCAGTACTTC. V is TRBV10-3 and J is TRBJ2-7; D might be TRBD1 (6 bases). Trimming took 8 bases from V and 5 from J, leaving 16 bases between them. Per the germline V gene, CDR1 is ENHRY and CDR2 is SYGVKD. The CDR3 runs to 13 residues.

The chain employs TRBV6-1 and TRBJ1-6, with TRBD1 identical over 8 bases. Trimming removed 5 bases from V and 10 bases from J; junction bases left unmatched: 7. This CDR3 is 14 amino acids long. Germline V lookup: CDR1 MNHNS, CDR2 SASEGT. The CDR3, as DNA: TGTGCCAGCAGTCAGACAGGGGCTTCCTCACCCCTCCACTTT. Protein sequence: CASSQTGASSPLHF.

The chain carries TRBV12-3 or TRBV12-4 and TRBJ1-2; 7 nucleotides match TRBD1. Trimming took 3 bases from V and 6 from J; bases not matched to a gene: 10. The CDR3 loop spans 15 amino acids. The CDR3 loop reads CASSLAWTGPDGYTF. CDR3 coding DNA: TGTGCCAGCAGTTTGGCGTGGACAGGCCCTGATGGCTACACCTTC.

The chain carries TRBV4-2 and TRBJ2-1; 11 bases are shared with TRBD2. This CDR3 has 23 residues. The ends lost 0 bases at V and 2 bases at J; junction bases unmatched: 21. Germline V CDR1 and CDR2: LGHNA, YNFKEQ. The CDR3 DNA follows: TGTGCCAGCAGCCAAGATGGGGTAGCGGGGGGGCCTTCCTCATTCGTGCCCTACAATGAGCAGTTCTTC. It encodes CASSQDGVAGGPSSFVPYNEQFF.

The rearrangement links TRBV12-3 or TRBV12-4 to TRBJ1-1, with no clear D. Trimming took 4 bases from V and 5 from J, leaving 20 bases between them. This CDR3 comprises 16 residues. The CDR3 bases are TGTGCCAGCAGTTCCAACGTGTGGAGGCCGGGGACTGAAGCTTTCTTT. It yields the protein CASSSNVWRPGTEAFF.

Only a few counts were recorded for this clonotype. The CDR3 DNA sequence: TGCGCCAGCAGCCAAGGGATCGGGGAGCTGTTTTTT. This sequence encodes CASSQGIGELFF. The chain couples TRBV4-1 to TRBJ2-2; D is unresolved. The V end lost 1 base, the J end lost 7 bases, and 4 bases lay between the germline ends. The CDR3 consists of 12 residues. Per germline, CDR1 MGHRA and CDR2 YSYEKL.

This chain joins TRBV4-1 and TRBJ2-2, with TRBD1 matching 9 bases. V gave up 6 bases and J gave up 6 bases; unmatched junction bases: 11. The CDR3 is 16 residues long. The germline CDR1 and CDR2 sequences are MGHRA and YSYEKL. The CDR3 region is CASRALRDRVPGELFF. The DNA of the CDR3 is TGCGCCAGCAGAGCCTTACGGGACAGGGTCCCCGGGGAGCTGTTTTTT.

The chain combines TRBV20-1 with TRBJ1-1; D not certain. Germline loops: CDR1 DFQATT, CDR2 SNEGSKA (reference sequence). Trimming pared 5 bases from V and 10 bases from J, leaving 17 bases between. The CDR3 is made up of 12 amino acids. CDR3 in amino acids: CSAYGPQPGAFF. In DNA, the CDR3 is TGCAGTGCTTACGGGCCCCAACCTGGAGCTTTCTTT.

This clonotype was seen many times. The chain joins TRBV6-2 or TRBV6-3 to TRBJ2-1; tentative D call: TRBD1 (7 bases). Germline V gene data show CDR1 as MNHEY and CDR2 as SVGEGT. V was pared by 6 bases and J by 8 bases, with 17 bases between. The CDR3 consists of 14 residues. CDR3 loop: CASSRGVGADEQFF. In DNA form, the CDR3 reads TGTGCCAGCAGCAGGGGGGTGGGAGCAGATGAGCAGTTCTTC.

The chain combines TRBV6-5 with TRBJ1-3; D gene unclear. The ends were cut back, 0 bases at V and 2 bases at J, with 8 bases in the middle. The germline gives CDR1 MNHEY, CDR2 SVGAGI. This CDR3 contains 15 residues. The CDR3 reads CASSYSWEAGNTIYF. The CDR3 nucleotides read TGTGCCAGCAGTTACTCGTGGGAAGCTGGAAACACCATATATTTT.

The rearrangement links TRBV28 to TRBJ2-5; perhaps TRBD2 as D (5 bases). The CDR3 sequence is 14 residues long. V gave up 2 bases and J gave up 4 bases, with 11 bases separating them. Germline lookup yields CDR1 MDHEN and CDR2 SYDVKM. The CDR3 sequence is CASSLNPAGETQYF. As DNA, the CDR3 is TGTGCCAGCAGTTTAAACCCGGCGGGAGAGACCCAGTACTTC.

This clonotype was counted a few times. The chain joins TRBV3-1 to TRBJ2-1, with D perhaps given as TRBD1 or TRBD2 (5 bases each). Germline V gene data show CDR1 as LGHDT and CDR2 as YNNKEL (reference sequence). The CDR3 has 16 amino acids. V lost 2 bases to trimming and J lost 2 bases, with 13 bases between them. The CDR3, as DNA: TGTGCCAGCAGCCAACAACCGGGACCCCCCTACAATGAGCAGTTCTTC. It encodes CASSQQPGPPYNEQFF.

This clonotype has at least ten counts. This chain connects TRBV4-2 to TRBJ1-5, with a tentative D call TRBD1 (5 bases). Germline-derived CDR1 and CDR2 are LGHNA and YNFKEQ. Trimming left V 0 bases short and J 3 bases short, with 9 bases between. The CDR3 consists of 15 residues. CDR3 nucleotides: TGTGCCAGCAGCCAAGATCGGGGGGTCAATCAGCCCCAGCATTTT. This translates into CASSQDRGVNQPQHF.

The chain combines TRBV28 with TRBJ1-5; perhaps TRBD1 as D (6 bases). Trimming took 6 bases from V and 5 from J, leaving 23 bases between them. The germline V gene has CDR1 MDHEN and CDR2 SYDVKM. The CDR3 spans 17 residues. CDR3 sequence: CASRRRWTAGADQPQHF. Here the CDR3 DNA reads TGTGCCAGCAGACGGCGATGGACCGCGGGGGCAGATCAGCCCCAGCATTTT.

The V call is TRBV27, the J call TRBJ2-7; 7 positions match TRBD1. J lost 6 bases, V lost 2 bases, and 7 bases had no gene match. From germline, CDR1 is MNHEY and CDR2 SMNVEV (reference sequence). The CDR3 consists of 14 residues. The DNA of the CDR3 is TGTGCCAGCAGTTTAGACGCGAACAGGGGCGAGCAGTACTTC. Translation gives CASSLDANRGEQYF.

This clonotype was counted a few times. The gene calls are TRBV11-2 and TRBJ2-7; 12 nucleotides line up with TRBD1. Germline lookup yields CDR1 SGHAT and CDR2 FQNNGV. This CDR3 is built from 14 residues. J gave up 6 bases and V 5 bases, and 5 bases lay outside the gene matches. For the CDR3, the DNA is TGTGCCAGCAGCAAGGGGACAGGGGGCTTCGAGCAGTACTTC. This translates into CASSKGTGGFEQYF.

This CDR3 is CRGGGAGLAGVYSYNEQFF. The CDR3 coding sequence is TGCAGGGGTGGGGGGGCGGGGCTAGCGGGGGTCTACTCCTACAATGAGCAGTTCTTC. V usage is TRBV20-1 and J usage is TRBJ2-1; 10 bases line up with TRBD2. The germline gives CDR1 DFQATT, CDR2 SNEGSKA (reference sequence). The CDR3 loop spans 19 amino acids.

This rearrangement joins TRBV3-1 to TRBJ2-3; TRBD2 agrees at 15 bases. V shed 1 base, J shed 5 bases, and the junction held 13 bases outside the gene matches. Germline values: CDR1 LGHDT, CDR2 YNNKEL (reference sequence). The CDR3 runs to 20 residues. CDR3 nucleotide sequence: TGTGCCAGCAGCCAAGCGGGGACTAGCGGGGGGACCAAACGGGTAGATACGCAGTATTTT. Protein product: CASSQAGTSGGTKRVDTQYF.

V gene TRBV7-2 combines with J gene TRBJ2-2; 9 positions agree with TRBD1. V trimming: 2 bases; J trimming: 6 bases; junction bases outside the gene matches: 7. Germline-derived CDR1 and CDR2 are SGHTA and FQGNSA. The CDR3 contains 16 residues. The CDR3 reads CASSLSGQGSAGELFF. The DNA for the CDR3 is TGTGCCAGCAGCTTAAGCGGACAGGGGTCGGCCGGGGAGCTGTTTTTT.

This clonotype was detected ten times or more. This chain links TRBV12-3 or TRBV12-4 with TRBJ1-2; D gene uncertain. Deletions cut 4 bases from V and 3 bases from J, with 12 bases between. The CDR3 is 14 residues long. Here the CDR3 DNA reads TGTGCCAGCAGTTCGTTTCTTGCGGACTATGGCTACACCTTC. Protein: CASSSFLADYGYTF.

This clonotype showed up just a few times. This chain joins TRBV14 and TRBJ2-3; D gene ambiguous. This CDR3 contains 15 residues. Germline V gives CDR1 SGHDN, CDR2 FVKESK. Trimming stripped 4 bases from V and 4 bases from J, with 15 bases between. The CDR3 spells CASSLVGGVADTQYF. CDR3 in DNA: TGTGCCAGCAGCCTCGTCGGTGGAGTGGCAGATACGCAGTATTTT.

The chain links TRBV7-9 to TRBJ2-1; TRBD2 agrees at 7 bases. Trimming took 1 base from V and 2 from J; bases not matched to a gene: 5. Germline CDR1 SEHNR, CDR2 FQNEAQ (reference sequence). The CDR3 has 16 residues. CDR3 bases: TGTGCCAGCAGCTTAGGGACGGGGAGGGCCTACAATGAGCAGTTCTTC. Amino acid sequence: CASSLGTGRAYNEQFF.

The rearrangement joins TRBV30 to TRBJ2-7, with 11 bases that match TRBD2. Per the germline V gene, CDR1 is GTSNPN and CDR2 is SVGIG (reference sequence). J was trimmed by 0 bases and V by 3 bases; bases with no gene match: 1. CDR3 size: 14 residues. CDR3 sequence (DNA): TGTGCCTGGAGCGGGACTAGCGGCTCCTACGAGCAGTACTTC. Translation gives CAWSGTSGSYEQYF.

In this sample, this clonotype turned up a few times. V usage is TRBV7-3 and J usage is TRBJ2-1; weak D call: TRBD1 (5 bases). The CDR3 has 16 amino acids. V lost 5 bases, J lost 0 bases, and 14 bases lay in between. Germline V CDR1 and CDR2: SGHTA, FQGTGA. CDR3 bases: TGTGCCAGCAGCCCCGGGTTGGGGCGCTCCTACAATGAGCAGTTCTTC. It specifies CASSPGLGRSYNEQFF.